In its sample, the clone carrying this T cell receptor beta chain ranks as medium-sized. Antigen unknown. Genomic DNA from bulk tumor acted as the template, and about 600 ng was loaded per sample. During surgery, several far-apart biopsies were obtained from every primary tumor. Patients underwent curative surgery for non-small cell lung cancer (untreated and newly diagnosed). Multiplex PCR amplified TCR beta CDR3 with 32 V and 13 J primers. TCRdb used MiXCR to reprocess the multiplex PCR reads, holding one entry per CDR3 protein. The data contain over 8,500 distinct CDR3 sequences, 27% of them singletons. The entry originates in a study of immune heterogeneity within non-small cell lung tumors. Overall study: The tumor set comprised a few squamous cell carcinomas and approximately ten non-squamous carcinomas (plus 1 not otherwise specified). General study results and limits: Individual patients largely had distinct high-frequency T-cell receptor beta clonotypes from one another. Local T-cell clonality tracked local tumor mutational burden; the correlation was moderate but significant (R approximately 0.3).

Trimming shortened V by 4 bases and J by 3 bases, and 10 bases separated the two germline ends. Germline V gene lookup returns CDR1 SGHDN and CDR2 FVKESK. The CDR3 extends over 14 amino acids. The clonotype comes from a man aged 50 to 59 with non-small cell lung cancer. The sequenced sample consisted of lung tumor tissue. The chain is built from TRBV14 and TRBJ2-1, with D possibly being TRBD2 (5 bases). In DNA form, the CDR3 reads TGTGCCAGCAGCCGAAACCGGGACTACAATGAGCAGTTCTTC. It translates to CASSRNRDYNEQFF. The whole variable domain, filled in from reference TRBV14 and TRBJ2-1, reads EAGVTQFPSHSVIEKGQTVTLRCDPISGHDNLYWYRRVMGKEIKFLLHFVKESKQDESGMPNNRFLAERTGGTYSTLKVQPAELEDSGVYFCASSRNRDYNEQFFGPGTRLTVL.